A selection of T cell receptor beta chains follows, all from one sample in a study of lymphopenia after photon versus proton radiotherapy. The protocol was immunoSEQ multiplex PCR, while the TCRdb copy is restricted to in-frame clones and leaves out a portion. The data contain roughly 61,000 clones, roughly nine tenths of them singletons. Source: peripheral blood, taken from a patient treated with proton-based radiotherapy. The receptors originated from a man at least 80 years old with esophageal cancer. Both conserved end residues are part of each CDR3. The D gene is left open where the match is weak. The size field is filled for only some rows; it gives once, few, many or a size class.

size	D	V	J	CDR3	DNA
once	TRBD1	TRBV18	TRBJ1-2	CASSSGGDYGYTF	TGTGCCAGCTCATCAGGGGGCGACTATGGCTACACCTTC
NA	NA	TRBV10-3	TRBJ1-3	CAISDHRDKISGNTIYF	TGTGCCATCAGTGACCACCGGGACAAGATCTCTGGAAACACCATATATTTT
NA	NA	TRBV29-1	TRBJ2-5	CSVKTPNQETQYF	TGCAGCGTGAAGACACCGAACCAAGAGACCCAGTACTTC
NA	NA	TRBV4-3	TRBJ2-3	CASSQDPRGDTQYF	TGCGCCAGCAGCCAAGATCCGAGGGGAGATACGCAGTATTTT
once	TRBD2	TRBV12-5	TRBJ2-1	CASGLAPGGGVYNEQFF	TGTGCTAGTGGTTTGGCCCCGGGGGGTGGTGTTTACAATGAGCAGTTCTTC
once	TRBD1	TRBV15	TRBJ2-5	CATPGQGEETQYF	TGTGCCACCCCAGGACAGGGTGAAGAGACCCAGTACTTC
NA	NA	TRBV5-1	TRBJ1-4	CASSLERRGEKLFF	TGCGCCAGCAGCTTGGAACGCCGGGGGGAAAAACTGTTTTTT
NA	NA	TRBV18	TRBJ2-7	CASSRYRRDYEQYF	TGTGCCAGCTCACGTTACAGGCGCGACTACGAGCAGTACTTC
NA	NA	TRBV21-1	TRBJ2-3	CASSKELQTAYTDTQYF	TGTGCCAGCAGCAAAGAGCTCCAAACTGCTTACACAGATACGCAGTATTTT
NA	NA	TRBV9	TRBJ2-1	CASSVGIASHNEQFF	TGTGCCAGCAGCGTAGGAATAGCCTCACACAATGAGCAGTTCTTC
NA	NA	TRBV6-1	TRBJ1-1	CASSEVGQGRTEAFF	TGTGCCAGCAGTGAAGTCGGGCAGGGACGGACTGAAGCTTTCTTT
NA	NA	TRBV29-1	TRBJ1-1	CSAGAFGVTEAFF	TGCAGCGCTGGAGCCTTTGGGGTTACTGAAGCTTTCTTT
NA	TRBD1	TRBV25-1	TRBJ2-4	CASSESGNRGSNIQYF	TGTGCCAGCAGTGAATCCGGTAACAGGGGGTCAAACATTCAGTACTTC
NA	NA	TRBV7-2	TRBJ1-5	CASSLTGLSNQPQHF	TGTGCCAGCAGCTTAACAGGGCTTAGCAATCAGCCCCAGCATTTT
NA	TRBD1	TRBV7-8	TRBJ2-7	CASSPLGTGGYEQYF	TGTGCCAGCAGCCCTTTGGGGACAGGGGGATACGAGCAGTACTTC
NA	NA	TRBV7-9	TRBJ1-5	CAGSLDAQPQHF	TGTGCCGGCAGCTTAGACGCTCAGCCCCAGCATTTT
NA	NA	TRBV15	TRBJ1-4	CATSREYLFSDKLFF	TGTGCCACCAGCAGAGAGTACCTATTTTCTGACAAACTGTTTTTT
NA	NA	TRBV5-1	TRBJ2-2	CASSLRGDLNTGELFF	TGCGCCAGCAGCTTGAGGGGGGATCTGAACACCGGGGAGCTGTTTTTT
NA	NA	TRBV6-1	TRBJ2-1	CASRETGQGSNEQFF	TGTGCCAGCAGAGAGACGGGACAAGGATCCAATGAGCAGTTCTTC
once	NA	TRBV18	TRBJ2-7	CASSDRTESYEQYF	TGTGCCAGCTCCGACAGGACAGAATCCTACGAGCAGTACTTC
NA	TRBD2	TRBV7-9	TRBJ2-7	CASSPGTSDLYEQYF	TGTGCCAGCAGCCCAGGGACTAGCGACCTCTACGAGCAGTACTTC
once	NA	TRBV11-3	TRBJ2-1	CASSLGGYNEQFF	TGTGCCAGCAGCCTAGGGGGTTACAATGAGCAGTTCTTC
NA	NA	TRBV11-2	TRBJ1-2	CASSQEAGLDFSGYTF	TGTGCCAGCAGCCAGGAAGCGGGCCTCGATTTTTCTGGCTACACCTTC
NA	NA	TRBV7-2	TRBJ2-2	CASSLGLAAGELFF	TGTGCCAGCAGCTTAGGGCTAGCCGCCGGGGAGCTGTTTTTT
NA	NA	TRBV27	TRBJ2-3	CASSRRSSGDTQYF	TGTGCCAGCAGCAGGAGGTCGAGCGGAGATACGCAGTATTTT
NA	NA	TRBV6-1	TRBJ2-1	CASRGGSYNEQFF	TGTGCCAGCAGGGGGGGCTCCTACAATGAGCAGTTCTTC